The clone carrying this T cell receptor (beta chain) has a single count. Its antigen is as yet unknown. This sample is part of a study of shared clonotypes between healthy human individuals. General study points: Rarefaction exposed incomplete sorted-subset sequencing despite large depth. Generally, naive subsets came out with larger estimated richness than memory subsets. Shared clonotypes: roughly 4.7% naive CD4, approximately 3.4% naive CD8, 2% to 2.5% memory CD4, 0.4% to 0.45% memory CD8.

Measured with immunoSEQ multiplex PCR; TCRdb has only the in-frame clones, and not every one. The table has hundreds of thousands of clones, about 74% seen once; the top ten hold approximately 1.6%. This TCR was recovered from a woman between 25 and 40 years old in good health. Sequencing was performed on memory CD4+ T cells sorted from blood. Subset defined: CD45RA-negative fraction.

In DNA form, the CDR3 reads TGTGCCAGCGCGGGACTAGCGGGAGTTCACGAGCAGTACTTC. Its protein product is CASAGLAGVHEQYF. This rearrangement joins TRBV5-6 to TRBJ2-7; 14 bases fit TRBD2. The germline CDR1 and CDR2 sequences are SGHDT and YYEEEE. This CDR3 contains 14 residues. J lost 5 bases, V lost 7 bases, and 5 bases had no gene match.